One sample yielded the 14 T cell receptor beta chains listed below, sequenced in a study of a mutant IDH1 vaccine in newly diagnosed glioma. Data came from immunoSEQ multiplex PCR; TCRdb stores just in-frame clones and leaves some out. The sample shows 70,000 to 95,000 clones, 75% to 90% of them seen only once. Indicated time point: week 23, last vaccination. Mutant IDH1 20-mer peptide, at 300 ug, made up each vaccine dose, with topical imiquimod. The antigens for these receptors are not known. The starting material was PBMCs, obtained from a glioma patient whose treatment included an IDH1 peptide vaccine. The receptors were sampled from a woman aged 50 to 60 with glioma.

The chain recombines TRBV10-2 with TRBJ2-3, with a possible D match to TRBD1 (5 bases). Germline V gives CDR1 WSHSY, CDR2 SAAADI. The CDR3 totals 16 residues. V lost 4 bases to trimming and J lost 0 bases, with 14 bases between them. This chain's CDR3 is CASSVGRTFSTDTQYF. CDR3 in DNA: TGCGCCAGCAGTGTAGGACGGACATTTAGCACAGATACGCAGTATTTT.

The rearrangement joins TRBV5-4 to TRBJ2-4, with TRBD2 identical over 8 bases. Trimming took 0 bases from V and 8 from J; bases not matched to a gene: 10. Germline V lookup: CDR1 SGHNT, CDR2 YYREEE (reference sequence). The length of the CDR3 is 16 residues. The CDR3 DNA reads as TGTGCCAGCAGCTTGGCGAATAGCGGGATAGGAGACATTCAGTACTTC. Translated, it gives CASSLANSGIGDIQYF.

The chain has TRBV27 and TRBJ2-6, with 7 bases matching TRBD2. The V segment lost 7 bases and the J segment 0 bases; nucleotides outside the gene matches: 9. Per the germline V gene, CDR1 is MNHEY and CDR2 is SMNVEV (reference sequence). This CDR3 has 17 amino acids. CDR3 sequence reads: CASKPGLLLSGANVLTF. In DNA form, the CDR3 reads TGTGCCAGCAAACCGGGACTACTCCTCTCTGGGGCCAACGTCCTGACTTTC.

The chain combines TRBV9 with TRBJ2-2, with D uncertain. This CDR3 region has 15 residues. Deletions cut 6 bases from V and 2 bases from J, with 14 bases between. CDR1 is SGDLS and CDR2 is YYNGEE in the germline V gene. The CDR3 DNA follows: TGTGCCAGCACCGTCGGGCAGGATAACACCGGGGAGCTGTTTTTT. This codes for CASTVGQDNTGELFF.

The rearrangement uses TRBV28 and TRBJ1-5; no reliable D call. The CDR3 spans 17 residues. Per germline, CDR1 MDHEN and CDR2 SYDVKM. Trimming removed 4 bases at V and 4 bases at J, with 20 bases between. The CDR3: CASSSSSSVASNQPQHF. CDR3 DNA: TGTGCCAGCAGTTCGAGCAGCTCAGTCGCATCTAATCAGCCCCAGCATTTT.

The V call is TRBV12-5, the J call TRBJ2-7; 8 nucleotides match TRBD1. The CDR3 length is 12 residues. Trimming took 6 bases from V and 5 from J; bases not matched to a gene: 3. From germline, CDR1 is LGHNT and CDR2 FRNRAP. The CDR3 nucleotides read TGTGCTAGTGGGGCAGGGGGCCACGAGCAGTACTTC. Its translation: CASGAGGHEQYF.

V usage is TRBV4-1 and J usage is TRBJ2-5; unclear D gene. Germline V gene data show CDR1 as MGHRA and CDR2 as YSYEKL. The CDR3 loop spans 13 amino acids. V shed 2 bases and J shed 5 bases, with 9 bases lying between them. The DNA for the CDR3 is TGCGCCAGCAGCCAAAGGCTAAGCGAGACCCAGTACTTC. It specifies CASSQRLSETQYF.

The chain employs TRBV10-3 and TRBJ1-3; no clear D. This CDR3 is 16 amino acids long. Trimming shortened V by 3 bases and J by 0 bases, and 12 bases separated the two germline ends. Germline CDR1 ENHRY, CDR2 SYGVKD. CDR3 in DNA: TGTGCCATCAGTGACTCCCGAGGGAGCTCTGGAAACACCATATATTTT. It translates to CAISDSRGSSGNTIYF.

This chain connects TRBV28 to TRBJ2-7; the D gene is possibly TRBD2 (6 bases). The length of the CDR3 is 14 residues. Trimming pared 5 bases from V and 3 bases from J, leaving 14 bases between. Per the germline V gene, CDR1 is MDHEN and CDR2 is SYDVKM. CDR3 coding DNA: TGTGCCAGCAGTCTACCCCACGGGGGCTACGAGCAGTACTTC. The encoded protein is CASSLPHGGYEQYF.

The chain links TRBV30 to TRBJ1-5, with D hard to call. The CDR3 is made up of 12 amino acids. Per the germline V gene, CDR1 is GTSNPN and CDR2 is SVGIG (reference sequence). The V end was cut by 0 bases, the J end by 6 bases, with 6 bases between. In nucleotides, the CDR3 is TGTGCCTGGAGTGTACGCGGTCAGCCCCAGCATTTT. Protein product: CAWSVRGQPQHF.

The J gene is TRBJ1-2, the V gene TRBV29-1; no clear D gene. The V and J ends lost 6 bases and 6 bases respectively, with 17 bases between them. In germline, CDR1 is SQVTM, CDR2 ANQGSEA. The CDR3 is made up of 13 amino acids. The CDR3 region has the DNA TGCAGCGTCCTCGGCCGAGGAAGGGATGGCTACACCTTC. Translating it yields CSVLGRGRDGYTF.

This chain connects TRBV6-6 to TRBJ2-2, with 8 bases identical to TRBD1. The germline gives CDR1 MNHNY, CDR2 SVGAGI (reference sequence). V shed 5 bases, J shed 1 base, and the junction held 3 bases outside the gene matches. The CDR3 extends over 15 amino acids. This CDR3 is CASSVGQGNTGELFF. CDR3 nucleotides: TGTGCCAGCAGTGTAGGACAGGGGAACACCGGGGAGCTGTTTTTT.

The J gene is TRBJ1-3, the V gene TRBV11-3; D not resolved. The length of the CDR3 is 15 residues. V lost 5 bases, J lost 4 bases, and 15 bases lay in between. Germline CDR1 SGHNT, CDR2 YENEEA. The CDR3 DNA is TGTGCCAGCAGCCTCGGGTCTAGTTCGGGAAACACCATATATTTT. This encodes CASSLGSSSGNTIYF.

This rearrangement joins TRBV6-1 to TRBJ2-7; 7 nucleotides match TRBD2. The ends lost 10 bases at V and 2 bases at J; junction bases unmatched: 5. Germline V gene sequence: CDR1 MNHNS, CDR2 SASEGT. This CDR3 has 12 residues. The CDR3 sequence is CATREGTYEQYF. CDR3 DNA: TGTGCCACCAGGGAGGGCACCTACGAGCAGTACTTC.